A selection of T cell receptor beta chains follows, all from one sample in a study of response to subunit inactivated influenza vaccine. MiXCR, applied by TCRdb to the RT-PCR reads, yields one record per CDR3 protein. The table has about 520,000 distinct CDR3 sequences, approximately 7.3% seen once. Sequenced here: PBMCs from blood, sampled around 2 years after vaccination. The receptor set was obtained from a man between 50 and 75 years old who received an inactivated influenza vaccine. The CDR3 runs from the conserved cysteine through the conserved F or W. Fields, in order: D gene, V gene, CDR3 length, clone size, J gene, CDR3 DNA, CDR3 protein. D genes are given only for firm matches. Some rows mark clone size as missing; the rest say once, few, many or name a class of expanded clone.

D: NA; V: TRBV3-1; length: 13; size: NA; J: TRBJ2-7; DNA: TGTGCCAGCAAAGTGGGACACTGGGGCGAGCAGTACTTC; CDR3: CASKVGHWGEQYF
D: NA; V: TRBV6-5; length: 14; size: few; J: TRBJ1-2; DNA: TGTGCCAGCAGTTACGCGGGGGGCGCGCGGGGCTACACCTTC; CDR3: CASSYAGGARGYTF
D: TRBD2; V: TRBV29-1; length: 17; size: many; J: TRBJ2-3; DNA: TGCAGCGTTGAGTTAGCGGGACACATTTCGGGCATTGATACGCAGTATTTT; CDR3: CSVELAGHISGIDTQYF
D: NA; V: TRBV20-1; length: 14; size: many; J: TRBJ1-4; DNA: TGCAGTGCTAGAGAGGGCAGGCGTGATGAAAAACTGTTTTTT; CDR3: CSAREGRRDEKLFF
D: NA; V: TRBV29-1; length: 12; size: few; J: TRBJ1-2; DNA: TGCAGCGTTGAGGCAGGGACCTATGGCTACACCTTC; CDR3: CSVEAGTYGYTF
D: TRBD2; V: TRBV20-1; length: 15; size: NA; J: TRBJ2-3; DNA: TGCAGTGCCTACCTTAGCGGGGGGGCCGGTGATACGCAGTATTTT; CDR3: CSAYLSGGAGDTQYF
D: NA; V: TRBV5-1; length: 14; size: NA; J: TRBJ2-7; DNA: TGCGCCAGCAGCTTGGAAGGGACCTGGGACGAGCAGTACTTC; CDR3: CASSLEGTWDEQYF
D: NA; V: TRBV28; length: 14; size: NA; J: TRBJ2-5; DNA: TGTGCCAGCAGTTCGGGGCAGGGCTGGGAGACCCAGTACTTC; CDR3: CASSSGQGWETQYF
D: TRBD2; V: TRBV12-3/TRBV12-4; length: 14; size: few; J: TRBJ2-7; DNA: TGTGCCAGCAGTACTAGCGGGAGCTCCTACGAGCAGTACTTC; CDR3: CASSTSGSSYEQYF
D: NA; V: TRBV10-3; length: 16; size: many; J: TRBJ2-3; DNA: TGTGCCATCAACAGTGGGGGCCTCTCTAGCACAGATACGCAGTATTTT; CDR3: CAINSGGLSSTDTQYF
D: TRBD1; V: TRBV7-2; length: 14; size: NA; J: TRBJ1-4; DNA: TGTGCCAGCAGCCGGACAGGCGGTAGTGAAAAACTGTTTTTT; CDR3: CASSRTGGSEKLFF
D: TRBD1; V: TRBV5-1; length: 15; size: few; J: TRBJ2-7; DNA: TGCGCCAGCAGCGAGGGACAGGGAGGATCCTACGAGCAGTACTTC; CDR3: CASSEGQGGSYEQYF
D: NA; V: TRBV24-1; length: 16; size: NA; J: TRBJ2-2; DNA: TGTGCCACCAGTGACCCATTTAACGCAGTCACCGGGGAGCTGTTTTTT; CDR3: CATSDPFNAVTGELFF
D: TRBD1; V: TRBV5-1; length: 13; size: many; J: TRBJ1-4; DNA: TGCGCCAGCAGCTGGGGACAGGGTGCAGAACTGTTTTTT; CDR3: CASSWGQGAELFF
D: TRBD1; V: TRBV5-5; length: 14; size: NA; J: TRBJ2-7; DNA: TGTGCCAGCAGCCGATATGGACAGGGGTACGAGCAGTACTTC; CDR3: CASSRYGQGYEQYF
D: NA; V: TRBV12-3/TRBV12-4; length: 15; size: many; J: TRBJ2-7; DNA: TGTGCCAGCAGTTCCAGGGGCATCAGCTCCTACGAGCAGTACTTC; CDR3: CASSSRGISSYEQYF
D: NA; V: TRBV21-1; length: 18; size: few; J: TRBJ2-7; DNA: TGTGCCAGCAGCAAAGATATTTCGGTTGGGACTCCAGTCTACGAGCAGTACTTC; CDR3: CASSKDISVGTPVYEQYF
D: NA; V: TRBV6-2/TRBV6-3; length: 20; size: many; J: TRBJ2-6; DNA: TGTGCCAGCAGTTACTACCCCCCAGGGTGGCTAGTCTCTGGGGCCAACGTCCTGACTTTC; CDR3: CASSYYPPGWLVSGANVLTF
D: NA; V: TRBV25-1; length: 13; size: NA; J: TRBJ2-7; DNA: TGTGCCAGCAGTGAATCCTTAGCCTACGAGCAGTACTTC; CDR3: CASSESLAYEQYF
D: TRBD1; V: TRBV20-1; length: 15; size: few; J: TRBJ2-4; DNA: TGCAGTGCTAGGAAGGCCGGGACAGGGGAAAACATTCAGTACTTC; CDR3: CSARKAGTGENIQYF
D: NA; V: TRBV9; length: 15; size: many; J: TRBJ2-1; DNA: TGTGCCAGCAGCCACGAAGCTGAAACCTACAATGAGCAGTTCTTC; CDR3: CASSHEAETYNEQFF
D: NA; V: TRBV7-2; length: 12; size: few; J: TRBJ2-5; DNA: TGTGCCAGCAGCTTACTCGGACAGACCCAGTACTTC; CDR3: CASSLLGQTQYF
D: TRBD1; V: TRBV12-3/TRBV12-4; length: 17; size: few; J: TRBJ2-6; DNA: TGTGCCAGCGTCCCGGGGCAGGGGGCTACTGGGGCCAACGTCCTGACTTTC; CDR3: CASVPGQGATGANVLTF
D: TRBD1; V: TRBV5-1; length: 14; size: NA; J: TRBJ1-6; DNA: TGCGCCAGCAGCCCGGGGACAGGGGGTCAGCCCCTCCACTTT; CDR3: CASSPGTGGQPLHF
D: TRBD2; V: TRBV4-2; length: 15; size: few; J: TRBJ2-7; DNA: TGTGCCAGCAGCCAAGACGGAGCGGGAGTCGGGGAGCAGTACTTC; CDR3: CASSQDGAGVGEQYF
D: TRBD1; V: TRBV7-2; length: 15; size: NA; J: TRBJ1-2; DNA: TGTGCCAGCAGCTTAAGGGACAGGCCAAACTATGGCTACACCTTC; CDR3: CASSLRDRPNYGYTF
D: NA; V: TRBV12-3/TRBV12-4; length: 13; size: few; J: TRBJ2-7; DNA: TGTGCCAGCACCCAGCTACAGGGAGGTCAGCAGTACTTC; CDR3: CASTQLQGGQQYF
D: NA; V: TRBV14; length: 15; size: NA; J: TRBJ2-7; DNA: TGTGCCAGCAGCCAAGAGCCAGGCCTCTCCTACGAGCAGTACTTC; CDR3: CASSQEPGLSYEQYF
D: NA; V: TRBV12-3/TRBV12-4; length: 13; size: many; J: TRBJ2-3; DNA: TGTGCCAGCAGTACCCCCAGCACAGATACGCAGTATTTT; CDR3: CASSTPSTDTQYF
D: NA; V: TRBV5-1; length: 15; size: few; J: TRBJ2-2; DNA: TGCGCCAGCAGCCCCTCCGCGCAAGGCACCGGGGAGCTGTTTTTT; CDR3: CASSPSAQGTGELFF
D: NA; V: TRBV12-3/TRBV12-4; length: 13; size: many; J: TRBJ1-5; DNA: TGTGCCAGCAGTGACAGAGAAAATCAGCCCCAGCATTTT; CDR3: CASSDRENQPQHF
D: NA; V: TRBV7-8; length: 13; size: many; J: TRBJ2-7; DNA: TGTGCCAGCAGCTTAGGTTGGGACTACGAGCAGTACTTC; CDR3: CASSLGWDYEQYF
D: TRBD2; V: TRBV12-3/TRBV12-4; length: 15; size: NA; J: TRBJ2-5; DNA: TGTGCCAGCAGCGGAGCGGGGGGGAACCAAGAGACCCAGTACTTC; CDR3: CASSGAGGNQETQYF
D: NA; V: TRBV20-1; length: 12; size: NA; J: TRBJ1-1; DNA: TGCAGTGCAGATCCCGTCTACACTGAAGCTTTCTTT; CDR3: CSADPVYTEAFF
D: NA; V: TRBV10-3; length: 14; size: many; J: TRBJ2-1; DNA: TGTGCCATCAGTGATCGGGGCATAAACAATGAGCAGTTCTTC; CDR3: CAISDRGINNEQFF
D: NA; V: TRBV6-1; length: 16; size: few; J: TRBJ2-3; DNA: TGTGCCAGCAGTGCCAGGGATAAGAGAACCACAGATACGCAGTATTTT; CDR3: CASSARDKRTTDTQYF